Sample share makes the clone carrying this T cell receptor beta chain medium-sized (0.01 to 0.1%). As yet, its antigen is unknown. TCRdb re-called the reads through MiXCR, storing one row per CDR3 protein. Of approximately 9,000 distinct CDR3 sequences in the sample, under 20% were seen once. The germline V and J ends were trimmed by 2 bases and 2 bases, with 12 bases remaining between them. The CDR3 consists of 15 residues. Per germline, CDR1 MNHNY and CDR2 SVGAGI (reference sequence). The data derive from a study of liver allograft versus peripheral blood T cells. Study information: Comparative analysis was performed on T cell receptor repertoires from transplanted livers and from recipients' peripheral blood. Study-level points and caveats: A difference was reportedly observed between T cell receptor repertoires inside liver allografts and those in peripheral blood.

This clonotype was sampled from a human patient who had a liver transplant. Some of the T cells might come from the graft donor. The gene calls are TRBV6-6 and TRBJ1-2, with D perhaps matching TRBD1 (6 bases). Here the CDR3 reads CASSYPGALNYGYTF. The CDR3 DNA reads TGTGCCAGCAGTTACCCGGGGGCGCTGAACTATGGCTACACCTTC.